What follows are 14 T cell receptor beta chains derived from one specimen sequenced in a study of CXCR3-negative and CXCR3-positive naive CD8 T cells. TRB cDNA libraries were made by UMI-labeled 5' RACE. One entry per CDR3 protein, without DNA, is what TCRdb gives after re-calling the 5' RACE reads. In all, the sample yields under 7,000 distinct CDR3 sequences. The sequenced material came from naive CXCR3- CD8+ T cells from blood. The sample's subset: CD45RO-CCR7+CD27+CD95- naive CD8+ T cells lacking CXCR3 (TNR3-). The receptor set was obtained from a human donor in good health. Some clones in this sample may be carry-over from other donors' samples.

J is TRBJ2-2 and V is TRBV11-3; TCRdb's D gene call, TRBD2, goes unchecked for lack of DNA. Germline-derived CDR1 and CDR2 are SGHNT and YENEEA. The length of the CDR3 is 17 residues. The CDR3 region is CASSHPLAGGGTGELFF.

Considering frequency, this clonotype is medium-sized. This chain joins TRBV12-3 or TRBV12-4 and TRBJ2-2; the TCRdb call, TRBD1, lacks DNA for checking. This CDR3 comprises 16 residues. CDR3 residues: CASSLDAGWNTGELFF.

The chain is built from TRBV5-1 and TRBJ2-5; TCRdb lists TRBD2, though no DNA is available to test this call. Germline lookup yields CDR1 SGHRS and CDR2 YFSETQ. CDR3 size: 15 residues. The CDR3: CASSTGTSFPETQYF.

The chain has TRBV14 and TRBJ2-7; the D gene TCRdb calls, TRBD2, cannot be checked with no DNA. The CDR3 length is 15 residues. Germline loops: CDR1 SGHDN, CDR2 FVKESK. The CDR3 spells CASSDGLLSSYEQYF.

This clonotype is classed as medium-sized (0.01 to 0.1%) by frequency. V is TRBV29-1 and J is TRBJ2-7. Germline values: CDR1 SQVTM, CDR2 ANQGSEA. The CDR3 spans 13 residues. This CDR3 is CSVDLGRLNEQYF.

The rearrangement links TRBV7-8 to TRBJ1-1; TCRdb's D call, TRBD1, is unchecked because there is no DNA. The CDR3 has 17 amino acids. Germline loops: CDR1 SGHVS, CDR2 FQNEAQ. CDR3: CARSLYLSGQMDTEAFF.

This clonotype is called medium-sized based on its frequency. J is TRBJ2-7 and V is TRBV27; lacking DNA, the TRBD1 call made by TCRdb goes unchecked. The V gene's germline CDR1 is MNHEY and CDR2 SMNVEV (reference sequence). The CDR3 totals 13 residues. CDR3 residues: CASLGTGSYEQYF.

The J gene is TRBJ2-7, the V gene TRBV18. The CDR3 length is 13 residues. Per germline, CDR1 KGHSH and CDR2 LQKENI. The CDR3 loop reads CASSPATGYEQYF. The variable domain in full, completed from reference TRBV18 and TRBJ2-7, reads NAGVMQNPRHLVRRRGQEARLRCSPMKGHSHVYWYRQLPEEGLKFMVYLQKENIIDESGMPKERFSAEFPKEGPSILRIQQVVRGDSAAYFCASSPATGYEQYFGPGTRLTVT.

This clonotype is called medium-sized based on its frequency. CDR3: CASSLVRGLRDEQYF. The V and J genes are TRBV5-1 and TRBJ2-7; TCRdb proposes TRBD1, but this gene call is untestable without DNA. Germline V CDR1 and CDR2: SGHRS, YFSETQ. The CDR3 is 15 amino acids. Together with reference TRBV5-1 and TRBJ2-7, the CDR3 gives the full variable domain: KAGVTQTPRYLIKTRGQQVTLSCSPISGHRSVSWYQQTPGQGLQFLFEYFSETQRNKGNFPGRFSGRQFSNSRSEMNVSTLELGDSALYLCASSLVRGLRDEQYFGPGTRLTVT.

Measured by frequency, this clonotype is medium-sized (0.01 to 0.1%). The rearrangement links TRBV7-9 to TRBJ2-2; the TCRdb D gene call, TRBD1, has no DNA to confirm it. The CDR3 covers 16 residues. Germline V CDR1 and CDR2: SEHNR, FQNEAQ (reference sequence). CDR3 amino acids: CASSSEGRPNTGELFF.

The genes are TRBV10-2 and TRBJ2-7; TCRdb's D call of TRBD2 is untestable without DNA. The CDR3 totals 14 residues. The V gene's germline CDR1 is WSHSY and CDR2 SAAADI. The CDR3 loop is CASRPATGLTEQYF.

The chain uses TRBV11-2 and TRBJ2-1; TCRdb's D call, TRBD2, is unchecked because there is no DNA. The germline gives CDR1 SGHAT, CDR2 FQNNGV. There are 16 residues in the CDR3. The CDR3 is CASSYEAGGAIHEQFF.

Its frequency marks this clonotype as medium-sized. The rearrangement joins TRBV29-1 to TRBJ2-1; TCRdb's D call, TRBD1, is unchecked because there is no DNA. The CDR3 covers 11 residues. Germline CDR1 reads SQVTM; CDR2 reads ANQGSEA. CDR3 amino acids: CSVPDVNEQFF.

This chain links TRBV4-1 with TRBJ1-5; checking the TCRdb D call of TRBD1 is not possible without DNA. The CDR3 is made up of 17 amino acids. CDR1 is MGHRA, CDR2 YSYEKL, per germline. Here the CDR3 reads CASSLYQGMRGNQPQHF.